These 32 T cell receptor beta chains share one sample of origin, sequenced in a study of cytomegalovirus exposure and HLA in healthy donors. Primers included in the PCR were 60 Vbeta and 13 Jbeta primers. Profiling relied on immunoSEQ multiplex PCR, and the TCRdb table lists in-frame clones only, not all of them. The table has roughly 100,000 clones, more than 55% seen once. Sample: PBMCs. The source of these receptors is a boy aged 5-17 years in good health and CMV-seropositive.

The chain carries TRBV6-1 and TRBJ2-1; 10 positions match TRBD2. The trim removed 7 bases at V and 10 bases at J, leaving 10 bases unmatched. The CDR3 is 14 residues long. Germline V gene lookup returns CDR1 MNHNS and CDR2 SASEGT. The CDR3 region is CASMPSGGAREQFF. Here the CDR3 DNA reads TGTGCCAGCATGCCCAGCGGGGGGGCCCGCGAGCAGTTCTTC.

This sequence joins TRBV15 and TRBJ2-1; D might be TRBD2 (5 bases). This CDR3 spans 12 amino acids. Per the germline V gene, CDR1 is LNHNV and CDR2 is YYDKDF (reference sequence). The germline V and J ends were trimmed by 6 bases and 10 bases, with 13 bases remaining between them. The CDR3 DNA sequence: TGTGCCACCAGTACCGGGGTGGAGGAGCAGTTCTTC. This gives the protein CATSTGVEEQFF. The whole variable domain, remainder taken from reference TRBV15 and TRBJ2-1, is DAMVIQNPRYQVTQFGKPVTLSCSQTLNHNVMYWYQQKSSQAPKLLFHYYDKDFNNEADTPDNFQSRRPNTSFCFLDIRSPGLGDTAMYLCATSTGVEEQFFGPGTRLTVL.

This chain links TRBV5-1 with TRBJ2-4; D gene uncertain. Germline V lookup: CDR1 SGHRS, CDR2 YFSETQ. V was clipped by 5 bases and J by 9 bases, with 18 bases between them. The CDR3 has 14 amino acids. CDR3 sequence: CASRAQDVTGIQYF. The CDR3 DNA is TGCGCCAGCAGAGCTCAAGACGTGACTGGCATTCAGTACTTC. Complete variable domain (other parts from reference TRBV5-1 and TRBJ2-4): KAGVTQTPRYLIKTRGQQVTLSCSPISGHRSVSWYQQTPGQGLQFLFEYFSETQRNKGNFPGRFSGRQFSNSRSEMNVSTLELGDSALYLCASRAQDVTGIQYFGAGTRLSVL.

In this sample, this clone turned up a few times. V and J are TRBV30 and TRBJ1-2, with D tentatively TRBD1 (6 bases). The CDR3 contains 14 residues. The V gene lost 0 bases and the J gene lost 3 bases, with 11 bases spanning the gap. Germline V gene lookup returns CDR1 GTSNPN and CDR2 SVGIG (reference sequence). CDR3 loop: CAWSVSGVYYGYTF. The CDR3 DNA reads TGTGCCTGGAGTGTATCAGGGGTCTACTATGGCTACACCTTC.

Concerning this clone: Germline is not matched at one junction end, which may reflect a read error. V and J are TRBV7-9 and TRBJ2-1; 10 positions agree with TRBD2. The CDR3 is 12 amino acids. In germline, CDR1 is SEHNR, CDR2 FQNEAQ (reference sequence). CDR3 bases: TGTTCCAGCAGCTCACTAGCGGGGCTCCTTTTCTTC. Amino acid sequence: CSSSSLAGLLFF.

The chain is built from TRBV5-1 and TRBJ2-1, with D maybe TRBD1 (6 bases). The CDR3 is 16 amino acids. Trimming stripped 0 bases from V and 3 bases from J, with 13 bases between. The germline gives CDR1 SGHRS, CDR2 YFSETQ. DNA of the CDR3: TGCGCCAGCAGCTTGGGAGGGGGACGGTTCTACAATGAGCAGTTCTTC. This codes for CASSLGGGRFYNEQFF.

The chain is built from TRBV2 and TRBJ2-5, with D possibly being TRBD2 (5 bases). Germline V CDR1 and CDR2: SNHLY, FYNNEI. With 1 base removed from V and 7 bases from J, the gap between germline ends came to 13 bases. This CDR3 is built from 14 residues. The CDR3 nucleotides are TGTGCCAGCAGTGAAGGGACGCCTCGGGGGACCCAGTACTTC. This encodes CASSEGTPRGTQYF.

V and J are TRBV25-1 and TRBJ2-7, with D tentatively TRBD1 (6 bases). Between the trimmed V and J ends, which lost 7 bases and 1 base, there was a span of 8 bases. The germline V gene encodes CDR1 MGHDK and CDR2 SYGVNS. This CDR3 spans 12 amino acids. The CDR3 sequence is CASKQGSYEQYF. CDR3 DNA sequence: TGTGCCAGCAAGCAGGGGTCCTACGAGCAGTACTTC.

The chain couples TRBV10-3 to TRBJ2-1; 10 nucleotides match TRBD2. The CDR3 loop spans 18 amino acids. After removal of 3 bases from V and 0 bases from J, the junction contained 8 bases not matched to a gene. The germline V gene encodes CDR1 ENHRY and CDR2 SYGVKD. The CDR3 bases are TGTGCCATCAGTGACTTACTAGCGGGGACGAGCTCCTACAATGAGCAGTTCTTC. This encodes CAISDLLAGTSSYNEQFF.

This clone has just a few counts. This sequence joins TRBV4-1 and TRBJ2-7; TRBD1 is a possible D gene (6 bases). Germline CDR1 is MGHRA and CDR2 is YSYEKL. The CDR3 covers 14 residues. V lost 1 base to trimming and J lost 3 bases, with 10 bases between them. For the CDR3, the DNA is TGCGCCAGCAGCCAAGCCGGGACATACTACGAGCAGTACTTC. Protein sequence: CASSQAGTYYEQYF.

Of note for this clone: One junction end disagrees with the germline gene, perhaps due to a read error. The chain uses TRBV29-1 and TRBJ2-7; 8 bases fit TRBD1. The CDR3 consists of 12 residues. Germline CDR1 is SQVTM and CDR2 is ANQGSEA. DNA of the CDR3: TGCAGCGTTGAAGATCCTAGGGGACAGGACATCTTC. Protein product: CSVEDPRGQDIF.

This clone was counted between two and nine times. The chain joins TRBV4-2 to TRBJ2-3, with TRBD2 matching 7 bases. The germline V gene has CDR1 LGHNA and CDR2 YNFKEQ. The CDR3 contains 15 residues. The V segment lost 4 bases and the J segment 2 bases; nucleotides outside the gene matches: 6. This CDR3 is CASSRNSGSTDTQYF. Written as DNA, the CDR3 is TGTGCCAGCAGCCGAAATAGCGGGTCCACAGATACGCAGTATTTT.

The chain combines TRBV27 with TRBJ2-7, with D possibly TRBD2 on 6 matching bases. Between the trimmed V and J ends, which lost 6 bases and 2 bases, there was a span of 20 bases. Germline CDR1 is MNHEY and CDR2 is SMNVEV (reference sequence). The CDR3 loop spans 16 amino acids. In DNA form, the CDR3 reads TGTGCCAGCAGCTTGATCGGGACTCATGGACCCTACGAGCAGTACTTC. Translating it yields CASSLIGTHGPYEQYF.

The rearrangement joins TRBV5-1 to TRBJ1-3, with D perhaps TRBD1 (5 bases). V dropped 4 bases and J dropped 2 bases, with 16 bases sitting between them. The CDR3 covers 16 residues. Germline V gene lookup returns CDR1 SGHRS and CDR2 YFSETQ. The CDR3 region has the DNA TGCGCCAGCAGCCCGGGGGGGGTTAGTCCTGGAAACACCATATATTTT. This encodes CASSPGGVSPGNTIYF. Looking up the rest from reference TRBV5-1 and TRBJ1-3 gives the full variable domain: KAGVTQTPRYLIKTRGQQVTLSCSPISGHRSVSWYQQTPGQGLQFLFEYFSETQRNKGNFPGRFSGRQFSNSRSEMNVSTLELGDSALYLCASSPGGVSPGNTIYFGEGSWLTVV.

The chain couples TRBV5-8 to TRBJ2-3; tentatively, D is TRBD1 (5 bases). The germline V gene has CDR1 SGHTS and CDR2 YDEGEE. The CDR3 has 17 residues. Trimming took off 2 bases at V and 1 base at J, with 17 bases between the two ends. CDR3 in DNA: TGTGCCAGCAGCTTTAACCGTAGGGGATTCGGCACAGATACGCAGTATTTT. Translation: CASSFNRRGFGTDTQYF.

CDR3 coding DNA: TGTGCTAGTGCCCGAGCGGGAGGGCCCAGGAATGAGCAGTTCTTC. It translates to CASARAGGPRNEQFF. The chain joins TRBV12-5 to TRBJ2-1, with 10 bases that match TRBD2. The CDR3 is 15 amino acids. V lost 7 bases, J lost 7 bases, and 10 bases stayed unmatched. Germline V gives CDR1 LGHNT, CDR2 FRNRAP.

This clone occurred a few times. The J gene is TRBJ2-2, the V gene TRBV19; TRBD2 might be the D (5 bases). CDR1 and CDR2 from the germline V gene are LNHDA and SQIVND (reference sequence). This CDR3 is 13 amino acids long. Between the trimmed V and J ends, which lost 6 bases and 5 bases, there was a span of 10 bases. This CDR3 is CASRVLVTGELFF. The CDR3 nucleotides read TGTGCCAGTAGGGTACTAGTAACCGGGGAGCTGTTTTTT.

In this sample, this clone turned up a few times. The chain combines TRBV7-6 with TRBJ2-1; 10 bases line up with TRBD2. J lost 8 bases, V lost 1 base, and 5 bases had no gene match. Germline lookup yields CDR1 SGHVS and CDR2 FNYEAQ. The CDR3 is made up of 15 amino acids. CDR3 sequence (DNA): TGTGCCAGCAGCTTAGATGAGCTAGCGGGGGATGAGCAGTTCTTC. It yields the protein CASSLDELAGDEQFF.

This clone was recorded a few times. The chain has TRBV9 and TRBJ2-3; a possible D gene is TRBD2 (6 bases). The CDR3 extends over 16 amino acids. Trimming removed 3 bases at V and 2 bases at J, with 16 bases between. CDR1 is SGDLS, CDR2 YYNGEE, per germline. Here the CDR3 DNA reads TGTGCCAGCAGCGCTATAGCGGAGGGGCCCACAGATACGCAGTATTTT. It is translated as CASSAIAEGPTDTQYF.

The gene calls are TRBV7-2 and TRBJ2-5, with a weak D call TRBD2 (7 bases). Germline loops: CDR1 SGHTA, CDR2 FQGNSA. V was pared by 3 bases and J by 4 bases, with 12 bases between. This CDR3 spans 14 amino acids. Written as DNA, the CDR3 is TGTGCCAGCAGCTTCCAAGGGGGGGGAGAGACCCAGTACTTC. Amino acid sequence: CASSFQGGGETQYF.

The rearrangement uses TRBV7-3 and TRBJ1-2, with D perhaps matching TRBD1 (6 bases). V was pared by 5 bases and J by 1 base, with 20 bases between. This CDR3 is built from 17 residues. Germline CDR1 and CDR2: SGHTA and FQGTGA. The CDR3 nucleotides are TGTGCCAGCAGCCCTACTCCCGGGACAAGGGTTAACTATGGCTACACCTTC. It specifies CASSPTPGTRVNYGYTF.

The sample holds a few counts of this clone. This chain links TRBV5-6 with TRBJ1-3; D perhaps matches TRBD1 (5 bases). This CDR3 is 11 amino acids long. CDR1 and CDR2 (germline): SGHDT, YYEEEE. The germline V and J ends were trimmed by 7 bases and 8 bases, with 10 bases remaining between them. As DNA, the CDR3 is TGTGCCAGCTCAAGGGGTGACACCATATATTTT. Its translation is CASSRGDTIYF.

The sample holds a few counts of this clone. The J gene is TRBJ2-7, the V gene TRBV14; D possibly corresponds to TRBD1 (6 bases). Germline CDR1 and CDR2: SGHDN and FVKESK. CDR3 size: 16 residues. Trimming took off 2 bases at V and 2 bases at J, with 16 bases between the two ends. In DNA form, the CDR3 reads TGTGCCAGCAGCCAACGGATATCGGACAGCCCCTACGAGCAGTACTTC. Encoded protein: CASSQRISDSPYEQYF.

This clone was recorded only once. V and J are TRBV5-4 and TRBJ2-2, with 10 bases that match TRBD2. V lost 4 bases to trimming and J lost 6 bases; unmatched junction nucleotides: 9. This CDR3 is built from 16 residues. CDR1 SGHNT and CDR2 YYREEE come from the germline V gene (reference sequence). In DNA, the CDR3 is TGTGCCAGCAGCCCGGATCCCAGCGGGAGGGCCGGGGAGCTGTTTTTT. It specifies CASSPDPSGRAGELFF.

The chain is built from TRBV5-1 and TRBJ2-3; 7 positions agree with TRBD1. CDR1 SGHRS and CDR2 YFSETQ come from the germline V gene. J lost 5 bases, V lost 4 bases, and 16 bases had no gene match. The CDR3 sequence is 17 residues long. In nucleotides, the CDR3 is TGCGCCAGCAGCCGTTCCAAAACAGGGGATACAAGAGATACGCAGTATTTT. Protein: CASSRSKTGDTRDTQYF.

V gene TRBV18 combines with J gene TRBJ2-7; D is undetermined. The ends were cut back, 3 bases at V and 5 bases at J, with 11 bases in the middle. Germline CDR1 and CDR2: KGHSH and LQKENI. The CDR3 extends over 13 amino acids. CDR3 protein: CASSPPLSDEQYF. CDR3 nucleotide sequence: TGTGCCAGCTCACCTCCCTTGAGCGACGAGCAGTACTTC.

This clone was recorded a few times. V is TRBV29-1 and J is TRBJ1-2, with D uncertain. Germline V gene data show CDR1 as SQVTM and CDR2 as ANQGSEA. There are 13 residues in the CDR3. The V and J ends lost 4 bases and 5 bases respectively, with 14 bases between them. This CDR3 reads CSVVSQALYGYTF. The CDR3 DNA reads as TGCAGCGTTGTCTCTCAAGCTCTTTATGGCTACACCTTC.

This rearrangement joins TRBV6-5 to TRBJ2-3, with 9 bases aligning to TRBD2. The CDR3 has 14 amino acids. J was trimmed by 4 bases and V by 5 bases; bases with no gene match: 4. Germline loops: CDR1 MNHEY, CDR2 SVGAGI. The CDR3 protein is CASSSGGPPDTQYF. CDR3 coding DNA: TGTGCCAGCAGTAGCGGGGGGCCGCCAGATACGCAGTATTTT.

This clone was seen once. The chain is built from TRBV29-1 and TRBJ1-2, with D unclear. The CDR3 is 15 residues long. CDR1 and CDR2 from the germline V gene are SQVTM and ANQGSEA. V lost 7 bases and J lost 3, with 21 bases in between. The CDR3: CSATLTRGMDYGYTF. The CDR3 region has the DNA TGCAGCGCGACCCTAACCCGGGGTATGGACTATGGCTACACCTTC.

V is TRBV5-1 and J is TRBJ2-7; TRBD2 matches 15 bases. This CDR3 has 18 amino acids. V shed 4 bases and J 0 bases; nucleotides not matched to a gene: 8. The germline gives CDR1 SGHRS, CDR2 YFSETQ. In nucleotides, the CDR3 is TGCGCCAGCAGCAGGGGACTAGCGGGGGGACGAAGCTCCTACGAGCAGTACTTC. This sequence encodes CASSRGLAGGRSSYEQYF.

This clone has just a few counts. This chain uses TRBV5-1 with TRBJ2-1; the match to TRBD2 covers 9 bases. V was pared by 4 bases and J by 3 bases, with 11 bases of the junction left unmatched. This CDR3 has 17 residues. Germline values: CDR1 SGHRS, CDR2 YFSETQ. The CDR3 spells CASSPGQGSGGYNEQFF. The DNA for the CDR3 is TGCGCCAGCAGCCCGGGGCAGGGTAGCGGGGGCTACAATGAGCAGTTCTTC.

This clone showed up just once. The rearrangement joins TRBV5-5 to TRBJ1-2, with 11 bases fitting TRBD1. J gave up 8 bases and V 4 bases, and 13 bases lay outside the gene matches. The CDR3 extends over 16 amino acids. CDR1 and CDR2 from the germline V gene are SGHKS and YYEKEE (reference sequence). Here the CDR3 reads CASSPAGQGATSGYTF. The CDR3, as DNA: TGTGCCAGCAGCCCTGCCGGACAGGGGGCGACAAGCGGCTACACCTTC. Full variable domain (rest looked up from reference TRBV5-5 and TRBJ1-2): DAGVTQSPTHLIKTRGQQVTLRCSPISGHKSVSWYQQVLGQGPQFIFQYYEKEERGRGNFPDRFSARQFPNYSSELNVNALLLGDSALYLCASSPAGQGATSGYTFGSGTRLTVV.